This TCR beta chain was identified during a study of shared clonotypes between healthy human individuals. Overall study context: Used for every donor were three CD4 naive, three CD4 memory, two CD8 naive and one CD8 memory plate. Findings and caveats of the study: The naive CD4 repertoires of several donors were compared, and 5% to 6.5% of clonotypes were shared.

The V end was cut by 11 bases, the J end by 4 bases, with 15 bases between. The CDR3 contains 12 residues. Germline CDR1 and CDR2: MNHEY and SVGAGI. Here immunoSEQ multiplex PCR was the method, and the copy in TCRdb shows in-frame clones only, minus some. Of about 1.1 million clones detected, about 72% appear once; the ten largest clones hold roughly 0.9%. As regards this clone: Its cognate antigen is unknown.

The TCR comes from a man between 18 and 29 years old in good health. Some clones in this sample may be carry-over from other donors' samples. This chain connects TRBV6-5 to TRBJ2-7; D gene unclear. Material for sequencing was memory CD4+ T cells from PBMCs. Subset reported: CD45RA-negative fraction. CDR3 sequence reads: CARALGMYEQYF. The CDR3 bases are TGTGCCCGCGCGCTAGGTATGTACGAGCAGTACTTC.